This record covers a single T cell receptor (beta chain). The data originate from a study of blood T cell repertoires in COVID-19. Turning to the study itself: There were acute and convalescent COVID-19 samples, and they came from the United States, Italy and Spain. Sources were T cells, B-cell-depleted T cells, or PBMCs; the material itself was cDNA or gDNA.

CDR3 length equals 15 residues. V lost 0 bases and J lost 1, with 9 bases in between. Germline V gene sequence: CDR1 SGHNT, CDR2 YENEEA. Profiled with immunoSEQ multiplex PCR; TCRdb holds only in-frame clones, not every one. The data contain approximately 330,000 clones, 80% to 90% of them singletons. This receptor was taken from a woman aged 40 to 55 with acute COVID-19. The sequencing sample was made of PBMCs or T cells enriched from blood (not recorded which). The chain joins TRBV11-3 to TRBJ1-1; D might be TRBD1 (6 bases). The CDR3 DNA sequence: TGTGCCAGCAGCTTAGACACAGGGAGGAACACTGAAGCTTTCTTT. Translating gives CASSLDTGRNTEAFF.